Following are 16 T cell receptor beta chains from one sample sequenced in a study of Graves' ophthalmopathy and Graves' hyperthyroidism. RNA transcripts were the template, and TCR beta CDR3 regions were amplified from them. First-round RT-PCR with HTBI primers preceded a second-round multiplex PCR. TCRdb re-analysed the multiplex PCR reads in MiXCR, keeping a single row per CDR3 protein. The sample lists 200,000 to 250,000 distinct CDR3 sequences, roughly 27% occurring once. The sequenced material came from peripheral blood. These receptor sequences come from a man aged 50 to 59 with Graves' ophthalmopathy.

V and J are TRBV6-2 or TRBV6-3 and TRBJ2-7; a possible D gene is TRBD2 (5 bases). The CDR3 is made up of 16 amino acids. Germline V lookup: CDR1 MNHEY, CDR2 SVGEGT. Trimming pared 0 bases from V and 2 bases from J, leaving 14 bases between. The CDR3 sequence: CASSYSRVAPTYEQYF. CDR3 nucleotides: TGTGCCAGCAGTTACTCGAGGGTGGCCCCCACCTACGAGCAGTACTTC.

This clonotype was detected many times. A much larger clone differs from this one at a single base, so this may be a read error. The chain is built from TRBV6-2 or TRBV6-3 and TRBJ2-7; 9 positions agree with TRBD1. Germline assignment: CDR1 MNHEY and CDR2 SVGEGT. V trimming: 4 bases; J trimming: 5 bases; junction bases outside the gene matches: 3. The CDR3 sequence is 13 residues long. This CDR3 reads CASSWTGVHEQYF. The CDR3 DNA is TGTGCCAGCAGTTGGACAGGGGTCCACGAGCAGTACTTC.

This clonotype was seen ten or more times. The gene calls are TRBV19 and TRBJ1-3; D gene unclear. This CDR3 is built from 15 residues. The germline V and J ends were trimmed by 7 bases and 0 bases, with 13 bases remaining between them. Germline CDR1 is LNHDA and CDR2 is SQIVND (reference sequence). The CDR3 loop reads CASTPSAYSGNTIYF. CDR3 bases: TGTGCCAGTACCCCTTCGGCTTACTCTGGAAACACCATATATTTT.

The chain joins TRBV7-2 to TRBJ1-1; 7 bases align to TRBD1. The length of the CDR3 is 12 residues. From germline, CDR1 is SGHTA and CDR2 FQGNSA. V dropped 0 bases and J dropped 11; count of bases not matched to a gene: 3. The CDR3 nucleotides read TGTGCCAGCAGCTTAGCAGGGGGCGCGGCTTTCTTT. Residues: CASSLAGGAAFF.

The chain uses TRBV27 and TRBJ2-4; D is unclear. The CDR3 has 15 amino acids. V was cut by 4 bases and J by 0 bases, with 10 bases left in between. The germline CDR1 and CDR2 sequences are MNHEY and SMNVEV (reference sequence). The CDR3 sequence: CASSSPGLAKNIQYF. The CDR3 bases are TGTGCCAGCAGTTCACCCGGCCTAGCCAAAAACATTCAGTACTTC.

V and J are TRBV12-3 or TRBV12-4 and TRBJ1-2; 7 nucleotides align to TRBD1. The CDR3 consists of 13 residues. With 7 bases clipped from V and 2 bases from J, the junction kept 4 bases outside the gene matches. CDR3 region: CASTGDSNYGYTF. The CDR3 nucleotides are TGTGCCAGCACCGGGGACAGCAACTATGGCTACACCTTC.

This clonotype was recorded a few times. The V gene is TRBV6-2 or TRBV6-3, the J gene TRBJ1-1; a weak D match, TRBD1 (5 bases). The V and J ends lost 2 bases and 6 bases respectively, with 16 bases between them. This CDR3 contains 15 residues. Per germline, CDR1 MNHEY and CDR2 SVGEGT. CDR3 loop: CASSYRRGGGSEAFF. The CDR3 nucleotides read TGTGCCAGCAGTTACAGAAGGGGAGGAGGCTCTGAAGCTTTCTTT.

This clonotype was counted many times. The rearrangement joins TRBV6-6 to TRBJ1-5, with TRBD1 matching 8 bases. V dropped 0 bases and J dropped 7; count of bases not matched to a gene: 8. Per germline, CDR1 MNHNY and CDR2 SVGAGI (reference sequence). The CDR3 is 16 amino acids. The CDR3 sequence: CASSYSRDRFGQPQHF. In DNA, the CDR3 is TGTGCCAGCAGTTACTCGAGGGACAGGTTCGGACAGCCCCAGCATTTT.

This clonotype has ten or more counts. For the CDR3, the DNA is TGTGCCAGCAGCCTATCCGGAATCTACGAGCAGTACTTC. Translating it yields CASSLSGIYEQYF. The chain uses TRBV7-2 and TRBJ2-7; D is uncertain. The CDR3 has 13 residues. V was pared by 5 bases and J by 3 bases, with 11 bases between. Looked up from germline, CDR1 is SGHTA and CDR2 is FQGNSA.

The sample holds many counts of this clonotype. A single base separates this from a much larger clone, so it may be a read error. V is TRBV6-1 and J is TRBJ2-5; 10 nucleotides agree with TRBD1. CDR3 length equals 16 residues. CDR1 is MNHNS and CDR2 is SASEGT in the germline V gene. Trimming took 8 bases from V and 4 from J; bases not matched to a gene: 13. CDR3 coding DNA: TGTGCCAGCGGCGAGATGACAGGGGGCGAATTAGAGACCCAGTACTTC. Its protein is CASGEMTGGELETQYF.

This clonotype was seen ten or more times. This chain connects TRBV27 to TRBJ2-5; the match to TRBD1 covers 9 bases. V was clipped by 3 bases and J by 3 bases; unmatched bases: 5. Germline CDR1 and CDR2: MNHEY and SMNVEV (reference sequence). The CDR3 extends over 15 amino acids. The CDR3 bases are TGTGCCAGCAGTTTCCTCGGACAGGGGAAAGAGACCCAGTACTTC. It is translated as CASSFLGQGKETQYF.

V and J are TRBV10-3 and TRBJ2-7; D is undetermined. There are 13 residues in the CDR3. CDR1 is ENHRY, CDR2 SYGVKD, per germline. V shed 6 bases and J shed 0 bases, with 9 bases lying between them. CDR3 sequence reads: CAISTSSSYEQYF. In DNA form, the CDR3 reads TGTGCCATCAGCACCTCTAGCTCCTACGAGCAGTACTTC.

This clonotype appeared many times. The chain couples TRBV28 to TRBJ2-7; D unclear. With 2 bases removed from V and 1 base from J, the gap between germline ends came to 9 bases. CDR3 length: 14 amino acids. Germline CDR1 MDHEN, CDR2 SYDVKM. The CDR3 region is CASSLIHSSYEQYF. The CDR3 nucleotides read TGTGCCAGCAGTTTAATTCACAGTTCCTACGAGCAGTACTTC.

This clonotype showed up many times. In DNA form, the CDR3 reads TGTGCCAGCAGCTTGGAGGGACTAGCGTTTTACGAGCAGTACTTC. This sequence encodes CASSLEGLAFYEQYF. The chain recombines TRBV5-6 with TRBJ2-7; 10 bases match TRBD2. This CDR3 is 15 amino acids long. CDR1 SGHDT and CDR2 YYEEEE come from the germline V gene. V was clipped by 0 bases and J by 4 bases; unmatched bases: 4.

The CDR3 DNA follows: TGTGCCAGCAGTCTCGCGACAGCTACTAGCTCCTACGAGCAGTACTTC. Translated: CASSLATATSSYEQYF. The chain links TRBV27 to TRBJ2-7; either TRBD1 or TRBD2 may supply D (5 bases each). Trimming pared 5 bases from V and 0 bases from J, leaving 17 bases between. This CDR3 is built from 16 residues. Germline V CDR1 and CDR2: MNHEY, SMNVEV (reference sequence).

This clonotype was seen many times. The chain's CDR3 is CASSIGGTRISRSEQYF. CDR3 DNA sequence: TGTGCCAGTAGTATAGGGGGGACTAGGATCTCGAGGAGCGAGCAGTACTTC. The chain employs TRBV19 and TRBJ2-7, with 8 bases that match TRBD2. CDR3 length equals 17 residues. Germline V lookup: CDR1 LNHDA, CDR2 SQIVND (reference sequence). V lost 1 base, J lost 6 bases, and 14 bases stayed unmatched.